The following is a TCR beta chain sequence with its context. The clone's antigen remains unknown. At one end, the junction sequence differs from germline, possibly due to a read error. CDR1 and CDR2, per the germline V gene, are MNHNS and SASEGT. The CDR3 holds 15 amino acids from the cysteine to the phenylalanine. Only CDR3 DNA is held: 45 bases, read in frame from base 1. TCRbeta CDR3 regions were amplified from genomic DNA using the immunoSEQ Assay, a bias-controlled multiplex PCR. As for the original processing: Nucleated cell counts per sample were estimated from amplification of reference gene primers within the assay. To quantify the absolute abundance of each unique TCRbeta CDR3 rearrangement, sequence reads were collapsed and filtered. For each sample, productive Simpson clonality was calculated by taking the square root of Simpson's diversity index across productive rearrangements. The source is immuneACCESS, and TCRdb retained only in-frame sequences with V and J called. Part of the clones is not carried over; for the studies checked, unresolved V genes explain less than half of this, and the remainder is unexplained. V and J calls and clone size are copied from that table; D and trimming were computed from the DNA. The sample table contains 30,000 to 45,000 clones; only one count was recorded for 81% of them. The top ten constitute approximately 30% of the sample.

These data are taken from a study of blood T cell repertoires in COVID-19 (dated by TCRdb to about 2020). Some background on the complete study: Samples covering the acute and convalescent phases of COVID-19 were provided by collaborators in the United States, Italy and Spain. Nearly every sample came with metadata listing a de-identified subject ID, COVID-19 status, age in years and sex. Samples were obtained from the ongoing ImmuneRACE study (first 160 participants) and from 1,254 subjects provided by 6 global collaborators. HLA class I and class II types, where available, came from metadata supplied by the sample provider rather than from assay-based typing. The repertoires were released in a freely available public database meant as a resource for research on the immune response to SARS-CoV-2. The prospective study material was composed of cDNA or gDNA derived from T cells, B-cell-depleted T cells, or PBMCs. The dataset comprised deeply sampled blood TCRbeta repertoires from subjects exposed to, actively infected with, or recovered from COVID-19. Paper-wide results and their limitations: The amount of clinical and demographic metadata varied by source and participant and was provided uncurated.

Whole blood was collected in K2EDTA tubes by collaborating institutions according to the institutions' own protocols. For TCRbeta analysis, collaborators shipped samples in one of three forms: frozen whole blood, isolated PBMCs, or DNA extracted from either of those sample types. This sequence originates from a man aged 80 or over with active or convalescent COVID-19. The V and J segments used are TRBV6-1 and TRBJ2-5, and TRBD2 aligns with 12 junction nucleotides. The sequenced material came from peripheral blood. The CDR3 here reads CASREGLAGKETQYF. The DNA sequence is TGTGCCAGCAGAGAAGGACTAGCGGGGAAAGAGACCCAGTACTTC.